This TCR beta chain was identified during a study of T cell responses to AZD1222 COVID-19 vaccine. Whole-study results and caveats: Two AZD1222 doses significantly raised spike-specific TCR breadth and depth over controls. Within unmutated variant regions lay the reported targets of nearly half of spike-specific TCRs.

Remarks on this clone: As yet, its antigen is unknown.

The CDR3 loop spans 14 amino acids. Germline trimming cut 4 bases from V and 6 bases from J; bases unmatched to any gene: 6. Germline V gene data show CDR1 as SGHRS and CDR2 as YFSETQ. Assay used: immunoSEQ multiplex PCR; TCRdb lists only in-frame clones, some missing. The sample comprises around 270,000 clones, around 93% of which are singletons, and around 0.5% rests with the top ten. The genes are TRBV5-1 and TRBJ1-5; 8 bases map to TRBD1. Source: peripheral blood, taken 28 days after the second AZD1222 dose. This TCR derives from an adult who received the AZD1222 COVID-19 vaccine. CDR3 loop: CASSQGQGSQPQHF. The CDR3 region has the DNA TGCGCCAGCAGCCAAGGACAGGGAAGTCAGCCCCAGCATTTT.